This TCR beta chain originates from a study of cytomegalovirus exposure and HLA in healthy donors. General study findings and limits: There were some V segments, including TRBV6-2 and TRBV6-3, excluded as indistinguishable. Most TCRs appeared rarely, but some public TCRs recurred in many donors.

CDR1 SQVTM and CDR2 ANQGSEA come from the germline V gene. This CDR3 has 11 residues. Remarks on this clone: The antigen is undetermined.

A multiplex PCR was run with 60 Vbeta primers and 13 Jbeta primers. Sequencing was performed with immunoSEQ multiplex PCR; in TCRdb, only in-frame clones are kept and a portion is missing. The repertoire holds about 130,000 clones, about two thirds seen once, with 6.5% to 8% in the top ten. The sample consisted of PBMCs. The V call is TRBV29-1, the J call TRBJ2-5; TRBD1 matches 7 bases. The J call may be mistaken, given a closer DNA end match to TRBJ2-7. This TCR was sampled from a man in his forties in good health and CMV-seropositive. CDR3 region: CSVAGQVEQYF. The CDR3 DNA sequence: TGCAGCGTCGCAGGACAGGTCGAGCAGTACTTC.